This is a list of T cell receptor beta chains from one sample in a study of shared clonotypes between healthy human individuals. The assay was immunoSEQ multiplex PCR, and TCRdb's table has in-frame clones only and misses some. The sample holds approximately 2.5 million clones; approximately 93% are singletons and the top ten take about 0.38%. The material sequenced was naive CD4+ T cells from PBMCs. All receptors derive from a young man in good health. Some clones in this sample may be carry-over from other donors' samples. Each CDR3 is given with its conserved first and last residue.

CDR3	V	J
CASRSPGTPRDGYTF	TRBV6-5	TRBJ1-2
CASSPQRADYEQYF	TRBV7-2	TRBJ2-7
CASKVGSNQPQHF	TRBV10-2	TRBJ1-5
CASTTRSLNTIYF	TRBV2	TRBJ1-3
CASGPSWGDTQYF	TRBV12-5	TRBJ2-3
CASSGDRGNYEQYF	TRBV10-1	TRBJ2-7
CASSGVNTGELFF	TRBV6-1	TRBJ2-2
CASSQVGVSDTQYF	TRBV4-1	TRBJ2-3
CASSPGTGVLYEKLFF	TRBV7-9	TRBJ1-4
CASSSTGPSTDTQYF	TRBV5-6	TRBJ2-3
CASSRPGLVDEQYF	TRBV28	TRBJ2-7
CASSQENREYSPLHF	TRBV4-3	TRBJ1-6
CASQGGAGNQPQHF	TRBV30	TRBJ1-5
CASSQERGNLNQPQHF	TRBV4-2	TRBJ1-5
CASSESSVSNQPQHF	TRBV2	TRBJ1-5
CASSLGQDNEQFF	TRBV7-3	TRBJ2-1
CSVAAGRHYNEQFF	TRBV29-1	TRBJ2-1
CATNSQGNTEAFF	TRBV10-3	TRBJ1-1
CASSQIVAGEKLFF	TRBV4-2	TRBJ1-4
CASSIGRTGGAGTEAFF	TRBV19	TRBJ1-1
CASSPNRQETQYF	TRBV11-3	TRBJ2-5
CASSLLWTEETQYF	TRBV2	TRBJ2-5
CASSFPRGFMIGELFF	TRBV5-1	TRBJ2-2
CASSQGRQNYNEQFF	TRBV4-2	TRBJ2-1
CASRAGPRVNQPQHF	TRBV28	TRBJ1-5
CASSLSGASAYNEQFF	TRBV9	TRBJ2-1
CATSRRPDTQYF	TRBV15	TRBJ2-3
CASRGGINYGYTF	TRBV28	TRBJ1-2
CASSQERQGNTGELFF	TRBV4-1	TRBJ2-2
CASSLQVPAGRGAGTTDTQYF	TRBV27	TRBJ2-3
CASSLVSRGPNNEQFF	TRBV7-2	TRBJ2-1
CASSQVLVTGVIRTEAFF	TRBV4-1	TRBJ1-1
CASSIDRVETQYF	TRBV19	TRBJ2-5
CASGPPGDTQYF	TRBV12-5	TRBJ2-3
CASSLGQGDEQYF	TRBV11-2	TRBJ2-7
CSLRDRAEQYF	TRBV20-1	TRBJ2-7
CASSPLWTSGGYNEQFF	TRBV9	TRBJ2-1
CASSFGLNTEAFF	TRBV28	TRBJ1-1
CASTLRGGAQAFF	TRBV28	TRBJ1-1
CSVAWKNNYGYTF	TRBV29-1	TRBJ1-2
CASSAGVTYEQYF	TRBV9	TRBJ2-7
CASSLATSGTEAFF	TRBV7-9	TRBJ1-1
CASRAGGQGSQYF	TRBV19	TRBJ2-5
CSVETSGRPDTQYF	TRBV29-1	TRBJ2-3
CASSTTGPRDGYTF	TRBV19	TRBJ1-2
CAISEDRVNTEAFF	TRBV10-3	TRBJ1-1
CASSLVTGKEETQYF	TRBV5-1	TRBJ2-5